Described below is a single T cell receptor (beta chain) sequence and its context. This clonotype has more than one count but fewer than ten. It has no known antigen specificity. The DNA is left out, because the CDR3 cannot be placed on it with certainty; the CDR3 is given as TCRdb lists it. The germline V gene sets CDR1 to SGHAT and CDR2 to FQNNGV. The CDR3 has 17 amino acids, counting the end cysteine and phenylalanine. The roughly 38 donors, aged about 6 to 100 years, were systemically healthy Caucasian individuals from Russia. Around 10 milliliters of peripheral blood were drawn from each donor into EDTA-treated Vacutainer tubes. Ficoll-Paque density-gradient centrifugation was used to isolate PBMCs, with at least 7 million per sample. Total RNA, at least 6 micrograms per sample, was extracted from PBMCs with Trizol reagent. Naive CD45RAhigh/CD27high T cell percentages were measured by flow cytometry on a PBMC aliquot from every donor.

Receptor libraries were prepared by 5' RACE. The sample was run on an Illumina HiSeq 2500. A second roughly 6 to 12 cycle PCR used a sample-barcoded 5' primer and a J-beta primer mix. A template-switch 5' adaptor carrying 12 random nucleotides introduced a unique molecular identifier onto each TCR beta cDNA molecule. Each sample yielded at least 2.5 million CDR3-containing paired-end reads. All of the RNA was converted into first-strand cDNA using the Mint cDNA synthesis kit, with a TRBC-specific oligonucleotide serving as the primer. All cDNA was treated with uracil-DNA glycosylase and then went through a first 18-cycle PCR with the universal primers M1SS and BC2_uni_R. In the authors' own workflow: For normalization, 1 million high-quality reads, each with a distinct molecular identifier, were randomly selected from each sample. Instead of being binned into consensus sequences, reads with shared molecular identifiers were discarded. MiTCR, with a Q25 quality threshold and the strictest error-elimination algorithm, was used for CDR3 identification, clonotype clustering and error correction. Lower-bound total TCR beta diversity was estimated with a nonparametric unseen species model using Euler transformation. Through fastp at Q25 and MiXCR, TCRdb rebuilt clones from the public reads, retaining in-frame beta chains. Each CDR3 protein gets just one entry, which takes the most common genes and DNA from the rows behind it. These V and J calls are TCRdb output, not the study's own analysis. Here the sample has around 800,000 distinct CDR3 sequences; roughly 25% occur a single time. The top ten hold 3% of the sample.

This record belongs to a study of blood T cells in healthy people across ages (dated by TCRdb to 2015 to 2017). In terms of the full investigation: In model experiments, template switching captured roughly one uniquely barcoded TCR beta cDNA molecule for every two T cells. The study measured age-related changes in TCR beta repertoire diversity using deep sequencing normalized with unique cDNA molecular identifiers. Four age groups were formed from the donors: young (average approximately 16 years), middle-aged (just under 40), aged (roughly 56) and long-lived (around 82). Using the same blood draw, the study looked at two additional independent replicas of 1 million unique cDNA reads for two donors, one aged 18 to 29 and the other aged 80 or older. Paper-wide results and their limitations: Observed TCR beta diversity correlated strongly with the percentage of naive T cells measured by flow cytometry. Because the CMV infection status of the donors was unknown, age-related changes in expanded clonotypes may potentially have been confounded. Bulk unsorted PBMC profiling prevented conclusive comparison of naive and antigen-experienced compartments. Estimates of total diversity based on one million sequenced T cells were regarded as lower bounds and as underestimates. Observed TCR beta diversity per million T cells fell roughly linearly with age, and a significant reduction was already apparent by age roughly 40. Compared with the aged group, the long-lived group had more naive CD4+ T cells, fewer expanded clones and increased TCR diversity, a pattern suggesting age selection.

These same records also appear under a second study, on T cells of mothers and their children. As noted in the second study: Donors were nine systemically healthy Caucasian individuals: three mothers and their six children. cDNA synthesis used all of the extracted RNA, with around 1.4 ug of RNA in each 15 ul reaction. In the second PCR, sample barcodes and 2-4 random nucleotides were introduced via the M1S primer. Over 8 million TCR beta CDR3 reads were obtained for each mother, and around 3 million reads were obtained for each child. In both related and unrelated pairs, thymic selection shapes the output of TCR recombination in a similar way, with inherited differences having only a minor effect. Normalized repertoire overlap was always found to be slightly, but never significantly, higher in related mother-child pairs than in unrelated mother-child pairs. With a sensitivity of approximately 100 clones per million clonotypes, no persistent microchimeric T cell clones were detected. Deep NGS was used in the study to compare the TCR beta repertoires of mothers and children and to look for features that separate related mother-child pairs from unrelated individuals. The mean age was around 42 +/- 4 years for the mothers and approximately 11 +/- 4 years for the children. After adapter ligation with NEBNext reagents, the libraries were sequenced on Illumina HiSeq 2000 with 100+100 nt paired-end reads. To prevent cross-contamination, the mother and child libraries were prepared one month apart and sequenced in separate runs. For each donor, somewhere between 500,000 and 2,000,000 distinct TCR beta clonotypes were identified. Naive TCR beta clonotypes were estimated from low-frequency clonotypes matched to each donor's FACS-determined naive share, without sorting.

This TCR was sampled from a boy under 18 in good health. The rearrangement joined TRBV11-2 to TRBJ2-1; the table calls TRBD1, which could not be checked here. Material for sequencing was blood. The CDR3 loop reads CASSFGPGPASNNEQFF.